The 32 T cell receptor beta chains listed next were all sequenced from one sample in a study of cytomegalovirus exposure and HLA in healthy donors. PCR amplification relied on 60 Vbeta primers (plus 13 Jbeta primers). This table comes from immunoSEQ multiplex PCR, and its TCRdb copy is limited to in-frame clones, with some not included. The table lists over 40,000 clones, roughly 87% of them singletons, with roughly 8% in the top ten. Sequenced: PBMCs. These receptors originate from a woman aged 40-49 years in good health and CMV-seropositive.

This clone was seen once. This chain joins TRBV5-4 and TRBJ1-1; D gene uncertain. Germline-derived CDR1 and CDR2 are SGHNT and YYREEE (reference sequence). V was trimmed by 4 bases and J by 0 bases, leaving 10 bases between them. The CDR3 loop spans 14 amino acids. The CDR3 sequence is CASSPRHLNTEAFF. The CDR3 DNA is TGTGCCAGCAGCCCCCGACATCTGAACACTGAAGCTTTCTTT.

This rearrangement joins TRBV2 to TRBJ2-4; D uncertain. V shed 7 bases and J shed 0 bases, with 19 bases lying between them. CDR3 length: 17 residues. CDR1 is SNHLY and CDR2 is FYNNEI in the germline V gene. The CDR3 loop is CASKAAFGTLAKNIQYF. The CDR3, as DNA: TGTGCCAGCAAGGCGGCTTTCGGAACTCTAGCCAAAAACATTCAGTACTTC.

The V gene is TRBV6-1, the J gene TRBJ1-5, with D unresolved. With 4 bases removed from V and 7 bases from J, the gap between germline ends came to 17 bases. CDR3 length: 15 residues. In germline, CDR1 is MNHNS, CDR2 SASEGT. The chain's CDR3 is CASSVLSGSQQPQHF. For the CDR3, the DNA is TGTGCCAGCAGTGTACTATCGGGGTCTCAACAGCCCCAGCATTTT.

The chain uses TRBV20-1 and TRBJ2-1, with D maybe TRBD1 (5 bases). The CDR3 sequence is 11 residues long. V lost 5 bases and J 7 bases, leaving 9 bases between the germline ends. Germline loops: CDR1 DFQATT, CDR2 SNEGSKA (reference sequence). The CDR3 is CSAGHGNEQFF. In DNA, the CDR3 is TGCAGTGCTGGACACGGGAATGAGCAGTTCTTC.

The chain uses TRBV5-1 and TRBJ1-1; 9 nucleotides line up with TRBD1. Per germline, CDR1 SGHRS and CDR2 YFSETQ. This CDR3 is built from 16 residues. Germline trimming cut 0 bases from V and 0 bases from J; bases unmatched to any gene: 3. CDR3 sequence: CASSLEQGAMNTEAFF. The CDR3 nucleotides are TGCGCCAGCAGCTTGGAACAGGGGGCTATGAACACTGAAGCTTTCTTT.

The chain uses TRBV7-2 and TRBJ2-3, with 7 bases that match TRBD2. Germline CDR1 SGHTA, CDR2 FQGNSA. The CDR3 is 15 amino acids. The J segment lost 1 base and the V segment lost 7 bases, leaving 8 bases of the junction unmatched. The CDR3 region is CASTWEGLGTDTQYF. The CDR3 bases are TGTGCCAGCACCTGGGAGGGGTTGGGCACAGATACGCAGTATTTT.

By its share, this clone is medium-sized. The chain couples TRBV5-4 to TRBJ2-7; a possible D gene is TRBD1 (6 bases). CDR3 length: 14 residues. Trimming took 6 bases from V and 2 from J, leaving 15 bases between them. Germline CDR1 and CDR2: SGHNT and YYREEE (reference sequence). The CDR3: CASTPDSDPYEQYF. The DNA for the CDR3 is TGTGCCAGCACCCCGGACAGTGATCCCTACGAGCAGTACTTC.

The V gene is TRBV11-2, the J gene TRBJ2-1, with 11 bases identical to TRBD2. CDR3 length equals 16 residues. After removal of 0 bases from V and 8 bases from J, the junction contained 6 bases not matched to a gene. CDR1 and CDR2 (germline): SGHAT, FQNNGV. CDR3 sequence (DNA): TGTGCCAGCAGCTTAGAATTTAGCGGGAGGGCTTATGAGCAGTTCTTC. It yields the protein CASSLEFSGRAYEQFF.

The V and J genes are TRBV5-1 and TRBJ2-5, with a weak D call TRBD1 (5 bases). The CDR3 runs 16 residues. Germline V gives CDR1 SGHRS, CDR2 YFSETQ. V was shortened by 0 bases and J by 5 bases, with 17 bases between the two germline ends. In nucleotides, the CDR3 is TGCGCCAGCAGCTTGGGACCTGCCCAGGGAAGGGAGACCCAGTACTTC. Translated, it gives CASSLGPAQGRETQYF.

This clone was counted once. The J gene is TRBJ2-4, the V gene TRBV28; 7 bases are shared with TRBD1. The CDR3 spans 17 residues. Germline lookup yields CDR1 MDHEN and CDR2 SYDVKM. The J segment lost 0 bases and the V segment lost 5 bases, leaving 10 bases of the junction unmatched. The CDR3 nucleotides read TGTGCCAGCAGTCCCGGGACAGCCAATTTAGCCAAAAACATTCAGTACTTC. It encodes CASSPGTANLAKNIQYF.

This chain links TRBV29-1 with TRBJ2-1; a possible D gene is TRBD1 (6 bases). Trimming left V 2 bases short and J 5 bases short, with 13 bases between. The CDR3 runs 14 residues. Looked up from germline, CDR1 is SQVTM and CDR2 is ANQGSEA. CDR3 DNA: TGCAGCGTTGAAACACAGGGTTGGAACAATGAGCAGTTCTTC. This encodes CSVETQGWNNEQFF.

V usage is TRBV5-6 and J usage is TRBJ1-6, with no clear D. The V gene's germline CDR1 is SGHDT and CDR2 YYEEEE. The CDR3 is made up of 15 amino acids. With 1 base removed from V and 10 bases from J, the gap between germline ends came to 15 bases. In DNA, the CDR3 is TGTGCCAGCAGCTTGTATGCTCTACTGGAGTCACCCCTCCACTTT. Protein sequence: CASSLYALLESPLHF. Filled out from reference TRBV5-6 and TRBJ1-6, the complete variable domain reads DAGVTQSPTHLIKTRGQQVTLRCSPKSGHDTVSWYQQALGQGPQFIFQYYEEEERQRGNFPDRFSGHQFPNYSSELNVNALLLGDSALYLCASSLYALLESPLHFGNGTRLTVT.

CDR3 loop: CASSSPWGDRNQETQYF. The DNA for the CDR3 is TGTGCCAGCAGCTCCCCTTGGGGGGACAGGAATCAAGAGACCCAGTACTTC. The chain combines TRBV5-6 with TRBJ2-5, with TRBD1 matching over 8 bases. Germline CDR1 is SGHDT and CDR2 is YYEEEE. CDR3 length equals 17 residues. Losses at the gene ends were 3 bases for V and 2 bases for J; bases not matched to a gene: 12.

The chain is built from TRBV19 and TRBJ2-6; 14 bases are shared with TRBD2. Per germline, CDR1 LNHDA and CDR2 SQIVND (reference sequence). V lost 6 bases and J lost 3; bases outside the gene matches: 4. The CDR3 extends over 17 amino acids. For the CDR3, the DNA is TGTGCCAGTAGCGGACTAGCGGGAGGTCGTGGGGCCAACGTCCTGACTTTC. Amino acids: CASSGLAGGRGANVLTF.

This chain uses TRBV11-2 with TRBJ1-2, with D perhaps matching TRBD1 (6 bases). V lost 5 bases, J lost 4 bases, and 14 bases lay in between. This CDR3 is built from 14 residues. The germline gives CDR1 SGHAT, CDR2 FQNNGV. The CDR3 sequence: CASSLDSGPYGYTF. CDR3 sequence (DNA): TGTGCCAGCAGCCTGGACAGTGGCCCCTATGGCTACACCTTC.

The rearrangement uses TRBV2 and TRBJ2-3; tentative D call: TRBD1 (5 bases). There are 14 residues in the CDR3. Trimming stripped 5 bases from V and 2 bases from J, with 11 bases between. Germline V gene lookup returns CDR1 SNHLY and CDR2 FYNNEI. The CDR3 DNA reads TGTGCCAGCAGTCAGACAGATTTCACAGATACGCAGTATTTT. Its protein is CASSQTDFTDTQYF.

This rearrangement joins TRBV7-8 to TRBJ2-1; 10 bases map to TRBD2. The CDR3 has 18 amino acids. Germline CDR1 reads SGHVS; CDR2 reads FQNEAQ. The V gene end was trimmed by 0 bases and the J gene end by 3 bases; junction bases not matched to a gene: 8. The CDR3 DNA reads TGTGCCAGCAGCTTAGCGGTTTGGCTAGCGGGGGTCTACAATGAGCAGTTCTTC. Encoded protein: CASSLAVWLAGVYNEQFF.

This chain joins TRBV18 and TRBJ1-1; tentative D call: TRBD1 (5 bases). V shed 2 bases and J shed 5 bases, with 6 bases lying between them. The CDR3 length is 12 residues. Germline V gene data show CDR1 as KGHSH and CDR2 as LQKENI. The chain's CDR3 is CASSPKGTEAFF. For the CDR3, the DNA is TGTGCCAGCTCACCAAAGGGGACTGAAGCTTTCTTT. The complete variable domain, with remaining parts taken from reference TRBV18 and TRBJ1-1, reads NAGVMQNPRHLVRRRGQEARLRCSPMKGHSHVYWYRQLPEEGLKFMVYLQKENIIDESGMPKERFSAEFPKEGPSILRIQQVVRGDSAAYFCASSPKGTEAFFGQGTRLTVV.

The J gene is TRBJ2-5, the V gene TRBV29-1; maybe TRBD2 (6 bases). CDR3 length: 14 residues. In germline, CDR1 is SQVTM, CDR2 ANQGSEA. V lost 5 bases and J lost 4, with 17 bases in between. CDR3 sequence reads: CSVIRDLATETQYF. The CDR3 bases are TGCAGCGTTATCCGGGACCTAGCGACAGAGACCCAGTACTTC.

V gene TRBV6-6 combines with J gene TRBJ2-1, with TRBD2 matching over 8 bases. Unmatched junction bases numbered 8, after V lost 2 bases and J lost 8 bases. The CDR3 has 15 residues. CDR1 and CDR2 from the germline V gene are MNHNY and SVGAGI (reference sequence). In DNA form, the CDR3 reads TGTGCCAGCAGTTACCCTAGCGGGTCCTGGGATGAGCAGTTCTTC. Its protein product is CASSYPSGSWDEQFF.

The V gene is TRBV5-5, the J gene TRBJ1-1; D remains unclear. V gave up 0 bases and J gave up 1 base, with 19 bases separating them. CDR3 length: 18 amino acids. Germline V gives CDR1 SGHKS, CDR2 YYEKEE (reference sequence). The CDR3 DNA reads as TGTGCCAGCAGCTTGGCCTTTATCTCTCGCCAGGAGAACACTGAAGCTTTCTTT. This translates into CASSLAFISRQENTEAFF.

CDR3 amino acids: CASREAGANVLTF. For the CDR3, the DNA is TGTGCCAGTAGGGAGGCCGGGGCCAACGTCCTGACTTTC. The genes are TRBV19 and TRBJ2-6; D is possibly TRBD2 (5 bases). The V gene's germline CDR1 is LNHDA and CDR2 SQIVND (reference sequence). The CDR3 contains 13 residues. V lost 6 bases to trimming and J lost 4 bases, with 7 bases between them.

The V call is TRBV5-1, the J call TRBJ2-1, with TRBD2 identical over 9 bases. The junction had 7 bases not matched to a gene; V was cut back by 0 bases and J by 9 bases. Germline lookup yields CDR1 SGHRS and CDR2 YFSETQ. The CDR3 spans 15 residues. CDR3 sequence (DNA): TGCGCCAGCAGCTTGGGTCTAGCGGGACGTCTTGAGCAGTTCTTC. This translates into CASSLGLAGRLEQFF.

This chain joins TRBV6-4 and TRBJ2-1, with D possibly being TRBD2 (5 bases). CDR3 size: 16 residues. V lost 5 bases to trimming and J lost 0 bases, with 14 bases between them. Per the germline V gene, CDR1 is MRHNA and CDR2 is SNTAGT. For the CDR3, the DNA is TGTGCCAGCAGTAAATACGCCGCGGGCTCCTACAATGAGCAGTTCTTC. Encoded protein: CASSKYAAGSYNEQFF.

V and J are TRBV30 and TRBJ1-1; D ambiguous. Trimming stripped 0 bases from V and 8 bases from J, with 10 bases between. CDR1 and CDR2 from the germline V gene are GTSNPN and SVGIG (reference sequence). The CDR3 consists of 12 residues. CDR3 sequence reads: CAWSVISREAFF. CDR3 bases: TGTGCCTGGAGTGTCATAAGTAGAGAAGCTTTCTTT.

Turning to this clone: Compared with germline, one end of the junction differs, possibly owing to a read error. The chain couples TRBV6-1 to TRBJ2-7, with TRBD1 matching over 8 bases. The CDR3 has 14 residues. Germline assignment: CDR1 MNHNS and CDR2 SASEGT. The CDR3: CAISSGTGLYEQYF. The DNA of the CDR3 is TGTGCCATCAGTTCGGGGACAGGCCTCTACGAGCAGTACTTC.

The rearrangement joins TRBV9 to TRBJ2-1; a possible D gene is TRBD2 (6 bases). Trimming pared 4 bases from V and 0 bases from J, leaving 23 bases between. The CDR3 is made up of 19 amino acids. CDR1 SGDLS and CDR2 YYNGEE come from the germline V gene. The DNA for the CDR3 is TGTGCCAGCAGCAAAATAGCGGAGCGGAAGGCGAGCTCCTACAATGAGCAGTTCTTC. It yields the protein CASSKIAERKASSYNEQFF.

The V and J genes are TRBV11-3 and TRBJ1-1, with a weak D call TRBD1 (5 bases). The V gene's germline CDR1 is SGHNT and CDR2 YENEEA. V was clipped by 5 bases and J by 7 bases, with 14 bases between them. The CDR3 covers 13 residues. CDR3 DNA sequence: TGTGCCAGCAGCCTACAGGAAACAGGTGAAGCTTTCTTT. It specifies CASSLQETGEAFF.

This chain links TRBV14 with TRBJ1-2, with D hard to call. Germline CDR1 is SGHDN and CDR2 is FVKESK. The CDR3 consists of 15 residues. Trimming took 0 bases from V and 8 from J, leaving 16 bases between them. The CDR3 sequence is CASSQDQVGFGGYTF. The CDR3 bases are TGTGCCAGCAGCCAAGATCAAGTGGGTTTCGGGGGCTACACCTTC.

The CDR3 nucleotides read TGTGCCAGCAGTTCCATGGGGGAGGGCTCGCCCTACGAGCAGTACTTC. Encoded protein: CASSSMGEGSPYEQYF. This sequence joins TRBV7-9 and TRBJ2-7, with TRBD2 matching 7 bases. The CDR3 runs to 16 residues. Germline CDR1 and CDR2: SEHNR and FQNEAQ (reference sequence). V shed 6 bases and J 2 bases; nucleotides not matched to a gene: 13.

The chain employs TRBV5-1 and TRBJ1-6; no clear D. CDR1 SGHRS and CDR2 YFSETQ come from the germline V gene. V lost 4 bases and J lost 18, with 23 bases in between. The CDR3 runs 14 residues. This chain's CDR3 is CASSMDGSKRAPHF. CDR3 sequence (DNA): TGCGCCAGCAGCATGGACGGTTCCAAACGAGCCCCCCACTTT.

A remark on this clone: At one end the junction does not follow the germline gene, possibly because of a read error. This same CDR3 is encoded by further DNA sequences in the sample. The chain couples TRBV5-1 to TRBJ2-3, with 9 nucleotides matching TRBD1. Per germline, CDR1 SGHRS and CDR2 YFSETQ. This CDR3 comprises 15 residues. CDR3 amino acids: CASAGQGGSTDTQYF. The CDR3 DNA sequence: TGCGCCAGCGCGGGACAGGGTGGGAGCACGGATACGCAGTATTTT.